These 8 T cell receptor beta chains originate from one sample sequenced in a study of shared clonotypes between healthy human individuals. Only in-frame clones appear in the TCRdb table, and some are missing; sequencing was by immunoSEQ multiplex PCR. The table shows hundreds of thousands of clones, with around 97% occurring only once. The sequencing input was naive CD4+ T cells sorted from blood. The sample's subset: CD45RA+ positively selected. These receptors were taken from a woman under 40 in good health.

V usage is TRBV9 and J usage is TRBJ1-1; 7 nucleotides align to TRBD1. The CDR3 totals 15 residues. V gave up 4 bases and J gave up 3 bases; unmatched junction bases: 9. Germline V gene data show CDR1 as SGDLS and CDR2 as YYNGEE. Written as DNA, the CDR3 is TGTGCCAGCAGCCCGGTCCGGCAGGGGGACACTGAAGCTTTCTTT. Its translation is CASSPVRQGDTEAFF.

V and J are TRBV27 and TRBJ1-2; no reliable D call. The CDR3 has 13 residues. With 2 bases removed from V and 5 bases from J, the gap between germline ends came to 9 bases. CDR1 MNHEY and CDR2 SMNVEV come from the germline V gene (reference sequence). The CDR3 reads CASSLGVWYGYTF. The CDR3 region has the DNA TGTGCCAGCAGTTTAGGAGTATGGTATGGCTACACCTTC.

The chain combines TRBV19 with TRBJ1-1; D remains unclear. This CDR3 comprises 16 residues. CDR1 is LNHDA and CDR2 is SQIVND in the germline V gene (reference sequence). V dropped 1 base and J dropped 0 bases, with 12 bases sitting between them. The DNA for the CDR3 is TGTGCCAGTAGTATAGGGGTCCTGGGCATGAACACTGAAGCTTTCTTT. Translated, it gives CASSIGVLGMNTEAFF.

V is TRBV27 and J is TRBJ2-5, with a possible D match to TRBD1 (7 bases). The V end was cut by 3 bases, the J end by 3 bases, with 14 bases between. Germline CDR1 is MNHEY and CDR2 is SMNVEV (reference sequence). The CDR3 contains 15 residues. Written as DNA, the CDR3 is TGTGCCAGCAGTTTCGTTCGCAGGGGGGAAGAGACCCAGTACTTC. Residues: CASSFVRRGEETQYF.

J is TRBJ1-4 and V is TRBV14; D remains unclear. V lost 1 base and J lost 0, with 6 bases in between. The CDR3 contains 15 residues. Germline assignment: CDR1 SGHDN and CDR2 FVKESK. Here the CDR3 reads CASSQGRTTNEKLFF. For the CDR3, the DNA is TGTGCCAGCAGCCAAGGCCGCACAACTAATGAAAAACTGTTTTTT. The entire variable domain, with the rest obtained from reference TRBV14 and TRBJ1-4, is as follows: EAGVTQFPSHSVIEKGQTVTLRCDPISGHDNLYWYRRVMGKEIKFLLHFVKESKQDESGMPNNRFLAERTGGTYSTLKVQPAELEDSGVYFCASSQGRTTNEKLFFGSGTQLSVL.

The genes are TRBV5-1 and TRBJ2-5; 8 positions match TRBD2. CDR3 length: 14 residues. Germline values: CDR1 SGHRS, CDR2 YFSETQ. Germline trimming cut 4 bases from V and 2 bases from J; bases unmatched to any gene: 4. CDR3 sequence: CASSMIAGQETQYF. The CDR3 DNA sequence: TGCGCCAGCAGCATGATAGCGGGGCAAGAGACCCAGTACTTC.

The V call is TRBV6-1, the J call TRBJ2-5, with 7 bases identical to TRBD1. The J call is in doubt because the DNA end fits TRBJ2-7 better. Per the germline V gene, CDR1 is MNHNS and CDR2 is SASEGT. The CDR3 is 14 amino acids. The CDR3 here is CASSEPGQPYEQYF. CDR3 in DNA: TGTGCCAGCAGTGAGCCGGGACAGCCCTACGAGCAGTACTTC.

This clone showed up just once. The CDR3 here is CASSSGLGQGTYEQYF. The CDR3 bases are TGTGCCAGCAGCTCTGGGTTGGGACAGGGGACCTACGAGCAGTACTTC. The chain uses TRBV5-4 and TRBJ2-7, with 10 bases lining up with TRBD1. CDR3 size: 16 residues. V was clipped by 3 bases and J by 2 bases; unmatched bases: 8. The V gene's germline CDR1 is SGHNT and CDR2 YYREEE (reference sequence).